This T cell receptor beta chain was recorded in a study of CD8 T cells in Susac syndrome. The CDR3 loop spans 15 amino acids. Trimming stripped 2 bases from V and 1 base from J, with 12 bases between. The germline gives CDR1 SGHRS, CDR2 YFSETQ. The multiple sclerosis controls consisted of treatment-naive patients with relapsing-remitting disease, either stable or active. A quantity of about 0.5 to 1 ug RNA underwent reverse transcription using random hexamers. Multiplex PCR with immunoSEQ amplified the TCR beta CDR3 across 54 Vbeta and 13 Jbeta. TCRdb itself ran the immunoSEQ multiplex PCR reads through MiXCR, one entry per CDR3 protein. Among fewer than 300,000 distinct CDR3 sequences listed, around 84% were seen once.

The receptor was derived from a human donor with multiple sclerosis. Sequenced material: CD8+ T cells from PBMCs. V usage is TRBV5-1 and J usage is TRBJ1-2; TRBD1 is a possible D gene (5 bases). The DNA of the CDR3 is TGCGCCAGCAGCTTACGAACAGGCAATAACTATGGCTACACCTTC. Its translation: CASSLRTGNNYGYTF.